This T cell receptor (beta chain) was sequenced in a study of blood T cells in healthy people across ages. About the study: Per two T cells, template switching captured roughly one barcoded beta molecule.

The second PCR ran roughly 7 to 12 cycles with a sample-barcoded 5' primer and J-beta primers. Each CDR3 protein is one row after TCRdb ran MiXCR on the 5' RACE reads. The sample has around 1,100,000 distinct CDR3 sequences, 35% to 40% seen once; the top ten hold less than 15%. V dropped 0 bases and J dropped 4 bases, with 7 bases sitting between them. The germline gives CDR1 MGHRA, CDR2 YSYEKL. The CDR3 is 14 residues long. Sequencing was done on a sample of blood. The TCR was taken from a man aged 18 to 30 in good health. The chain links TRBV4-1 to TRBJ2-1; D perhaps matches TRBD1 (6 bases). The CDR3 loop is CASSQEQGYNEQFF. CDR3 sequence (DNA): TGCGCCAGCAGCCAAGAACAGGGATACAATGAGCAGTTCTTC.